This passage covers 11 T cell receptor beta chains from one sample sequenced in a study of T cell responses to AZD1222 COVID-19 vaccine. Generated by immunoSEQ multiplex PCR, the TCRdb table keeps only in-frame clones and is missing some. The sample records some 200,000 clones, roughly 90% being singletons. The sample consisted of peripheral blood, taken 28 days after the second AZD1222 dose. These receptors all come from an adult who received the AZD1222 COVID-19 vaccine.

The chain joins TRBV9 to TRBJ1-2; 8 bases match TRBD1. Germline loops: CDR1 SGDLS, CDR2 YYNGEE. The CDR3 is made up of 16 amino acids. J was trimmed by 4 bases and V by 4 bases; bases with no gene match: 12. CDR3 in amino acids: CASSPHGQGGGYGYTF. DNA for the CDR3: TGTGCCAGCAGCCCCCACGGACAGGGTGGAGGCTATGGCTACACCTTC.

The chain couples TRBV3-1 (or the pseudogene TRBV3-2) to TRBJ1-5; D is unresolved. Looked up from germline, CDR1 is LGHDT and CDR2 is YNNKEL (reference sequence). This CDR3 has 13 residues. The germline V and J ends were trimmed by 0 bases and 11 bases, with 11 bases remaining between them. This chain's CDR3 is CASSQEVVGAQHF. For the CDR3, the DNA is TGTGCCAGCAGCCAAGAAGTTGTGGGAGCCCAGCATTTT.

The chain recombines TRBV6-6 with TRBJ2-1; possibly TRBD2 for D (7 bases). V was shortened by 5 bases and J by 0 bases, with 23 bases between the two germline ends. Germline CDR1 and CDR2: MNHNY and SVGAGI (reference sequence). This CDR3 region has 19 residues. Here the CDR3 reads CASSHARRGAPSSYNEQFF. The CDR3 DNA follows: TGTGCCAGCAGTCATGCTCGCCGGGGGGCTCCTAGCTCCTACAATGAGCAGTTCTTC.

The V call is TRBV7-3, the J call TRBJ2-3, with 11 bases matching TRBD2. This CDR3 spans 21 amino acids. After removal of 1 base from V and 2 bases from J, the junction contained 17 bases not matched to a gene. Germline assignment: CDR1 SGHTA and CDR2 FQGTGA. The CDR3 reads CASSLRPGRLAGGSYTDTQYF. CDR3 bases: TGTGCCAGCAGCTTAAGACCAGGCCGGCTAGCGGGGGGATCGTACACAGATACGCAGTATTTT.

The chain couples TRBV11-2 to TRBJ2-2; 9 bases fit TRBD1. This CDR3 comprises 19 residues. V lost 2 bases, J lost 6 bases, and 16 bases stayed unmatched. The germline gives CDR1 SGHAT, CDR2 FQNNGV. Written as DNA, the CDR3 is TGTGCCAGCAGCTTACGGTCTGGGACAGGGAGAACGGCGTCCGGGGAGCTGTTTTTT. Translated, it gives CASSLRSGTGRTASGELFF. The full variable domain, rest sourced from reference TRBV11-2 and TRBJ2-2, is EAGVAQSPRYKIIEKRQSVAFWCNPISGHATLYWYQQILGQGPKLLIQFQNNGVVDDSQLPKDRFSAERLKGVDSTLKIQPAKLEDSAVYLCASSLRSGTGRTASGELFFGEGSRLTVL.

The chain combines TRBV5-5 with TRBJ1-4, with D possibly matching TRBD1 (5 bases). This CDR3 comprises 15 residues. Germline CDR1 and CDR2: SGHKS and YYEKEE (reference sequence). V was shortened by 7 bases and J by 0 bases, with 13 bases between the two germline ends. The CDR3 is CASRRDYATNEKLFF. Here the CDR3 DNA reads TGTGCCAGCCGCAGGGATTATGCAACTAATGAAAAACTGTTTTTT. Based on the CDR3 plus reference TRBV5-5 and TRBJ1-4, the full variable domain is DAGVTQSPTHLIKTRGQQVTLRCSPISGHKSVSWYQQVLGQGPQFIFQYYEKEERGRGNFPDRFSARQFPNYSSELNVNALLLGDSALYLCASRRDYATNEKLFFGSGTQLSVL.

J is TRBJ2-7 and V is TRBV7-9; 9 nucleotides agree with TRBD1. The CDR3 consists of 14 residues. V was clipped by 5 bases and J by 5 bases; unmatched bases: 7. Germline lookup yields CDR1 SEHNR and CDR2 FQNEAQ (reference sequence). CDR3 loop: CASSRTGGRNEQYF. In DNA form, the CDR3 reads TGTGCCAGCAGCCGCACAGGGGGCCGCAACGAGCAGTACTTC.

The J gene is TRBJ2-5, the V gene TRBV6-2 or TRBV6-3; D gene ambiguous. Germline V gives CDR1 MNHEY, CDR2 SVGEGT. V lost 2 bases, J lost 5 bases, and 9 bases lay in between. The CDR3 extends over 13 amino acids. The CDR3 bases are TGTGCCAGCAGTTACCCGGCGAGGGAGACCCAGTACTTC. Residues: CASSYPARETQYF.

The gene calls are TRBV6-4 and TRBJ2-2; 10 bases align to TRBD2. The germline V gene has CDR1 MRHNA and CDR2 SNTAGT. V shed 0 bases, J shed 0 bases, and the junction held 7 bases outside the gene matches. This CDR3 contains 19 residues. Here the CDR3 DNA reads TGTGCCAGCAGTGACTCGATAGGACTAGCGGTCCCGAACACCGGGGAGCTGTTTTTT. This codes for CASSDSIGLAVPNTGELFF.

The CDR3 DNA reads TGTGCCAGCAGCCTCTTTGGGGTAGGCTATGGCTACACCTTC. Translated, it gives CASSLFGVGYGYTF. The rearrangement links TRBV7-2 to TRBJ1-2; D is unclear. The CDR3 covers 14 residues. V was trimmed by 5 bases and J by 4 bases, leaving 14 bases between them. The germline gives CDR1 SGHTA, CDR2 FQGNSA.

This clone was seen a handful of times. This CDR3 is CASSRGRNNEQFF. In nucleotides, the CDR3 is TGTGCCAGCAGCCGAGGGCGTAACAATGAGCAGTTCTTC. The chain combines TRBV7-3 with TRBJ2-1; a weak D match, TRBD2 (5 bases). Germline CDR1 is SGHTA and CDR2 is FQGTGA. V was shortened by 5 bases and J by 5 bases, with 10 bases between the two germline ends. The CDR3 contains 13 residues.